The clone carrying this T cell receptor beta chain was observed once. This table comes from immunoSEQ multiplex PCR, and its TCRdb copy is limited to in-frame clones, with some not included. The table lists roughly 2.4 million clones, 90% to 97% of them singletons. This record belongs to a study of shared clonotypes between healthy human individuals. CDR1 GTSNPN and CDR2 SVGIG come from the germline V gene (reference sequence). There are 13 residues in the CDR3. Between the trimmed V and J ends, which lost 7 bases and 4 bases, there was a span of 11 bases. Material: naive CD4+ T cells sorted from blood. The subset denotes: CD45RA+ positively selected. This TCR came from a young man in good health. This chain uses TRBV30 with TRBJ2-6, with D perhaps matching TRBD1 (6 bases). In nucleotides, the CDR3 is TGTGCCTTGCAGGGGTTCGGGGCCAACGTCCTGACTTTC. Amino acids: CALQGFGANVLTF. The whole variable domain, filled in from reference TRBV30 and TRBJ2-6, reads SQTIHQWPATLVQPVGSPLSLECTVEGTSNPNLYWYRQAAGRGLQLLFYSVGIGQISSEVPQNLSASRPQDRQFILSSKKLLLSDSGFYLCALQGFGANVLTFGAGSRLTVL.